Following are 21 T cell receptor beta chains from one sample sequenced in a study of vaccination and CD4 T cells after COVID-19 (dated by TCRdb to the early 2020s). The library was generated by PCR. The instrument given in TCRdb is Illumina iSeq 100. DNA from cultured CD4+ T cells underwent TCR sequencing with the Oncomine TCR Beta short-read assay at the Johns Hopkins FTIC core. TCRdb trimmed public reads at Q25 via fastp, called clones via MiXCR and kept in-frame beta chains. Each CDR3 protein gets just one entry, which takes the most common genes and DNA from the rows behind it. In this sample the table shows around 5,600 distinct CDR3 sequences, less than 35% of which occur a single time. The ten largest clones represent approximately 26% of the sample. This specimen's treatment or condition label, per the study, means: roughly 10-day PBMC culture with coronavirus spike peptide pools or control peptides (ViraFEST assay). CD4+ T cells from unexposed donors were collected before the COVID-19 pandemic (2011-2018).

These receptors' antigens are unknown. The sequenced material came from CD4+ T cells from blood, cultured in vitro. These receptors were taken from a human donor in good health.

The genes are TRBV27 and TRBJ1-6; D call uncertain. V dropped 8 bases and J dropped 6 bases, with 8 bases sitting between them. The CDR3 totals 12 residues. Germline CDR1 is MNHEY and CDR2 is SMNVEV (reference sequence). In DNA, the CDR3 is TGTGCCAGCGGGTCACCTAATTCACCCCTCCACTTT. Its translation is CASGSPNSPLHF.

This clonotype appeared a few times. V gene TRBV20-1 combines with J gene TRBJ2-3, with D unresolved. The CDR3 has 13 residues. Germline CDR1 is DFQATT and CDR2 is SNEGSKA (reference sequence). Trimming removed 6 bases at V and 4 bases at J, with 14 bases between. The CDR3 bases are TGCAGTGCAAACCCTCATACAGCAGATACGCAGTATTTT. It specifies CSANPHTADTQYF.

The chain uses TRBV20-1 and TRBJ1-1, with D maybe TRBD1 (6 bases). V lost 6 bases and J lost 9, with 14 bases in between. Germline V gene lookup returns CDR1 DFQATT and CDR2 SNEGSKA (reference sequence). This CDR3 is built from 11 residues. The CDR3 nucleotides are TGCAGTGCCAATCGGGACAATCAAGCTTTCTTT. It codes for CSANRDNQAFF.

The rearrangement uses TRBV5-1 and TRBJ1-5, with 7 bases matching TRBD1. Germline loops: CDR1 SGHRS, CDR2 YFSETQ. The CDR3 sequence is 15 residues long. Unmatched junction bases numbered 1, after V lost 0 bases and J lost 1 base. The CDR3 here is CASSLGDSSNQPQHF. CDR3 bases: TGCGCCAGCAGCTTGGGGGACAGCAGCAATCAGCCCCAGCATTTT.

This sequence joins TRBV9 and TRBJ1-5; D unresolved. V was trimmed by 2 bases and J by 0 bases, leaving 9 bases between them. CDR3 length: 15 residues. Looked up from germline, CDR1 is SGDLS and CDR2 is YYNGEE. The CDR3 loop is CASSVGSLSNQPQHF. DNA of the CDR3: TGTGCCAGCAGCGTGGGGAGCCTTAGCAATCAGCCCCAGCATTTT.

This clonotype was counted between two and nine times. This sequence joins TRBV19 and TRBJ2-7, with D hard to call. Per germline, CDR1 LNHDA and CDR2 SQIVND (reference sequence). Trimming cost V 6 bases and J 4 bases, with 19 bases left between them. This CDR3 is 15 amino acids long. The CDR3 sequence: CASSFILTNHYEQYF. Here the CDR3 DNA reads TGTGCCAGTAGCTTCATTTTAACCAATCATTACGAGCAGTACTTC.

The CDR3 nucleotides read TGTGCCAGCAGTGAGACGGAGGCCCTTCGAGCTTTCTTT. Translating it yields CASSETEALRAFF. The V call is TRBV6-1, the J call TRBJ1-1; D unclear. Between the trimmed V and J ends, which lost 3 bases and 10 bases, there was a span of 15 bases. The CDR3 covers 13 residues. Germline V gives CDR1 MNHNS, CDR2 SASEGT.

This clonotype was detected a few times. CDR3 sequence (DNA): TGTGCCAGCAGCTGGGAGGACCCGAGAAATAATTCACCCCTCCACTTT. Translated, it gives CASSWEDPRNNSPLHF. This sequence joins TRBV11-1 and TRBJ1-6, with D unresolved. The CDR3 covers 16 residues. V lost 4 bases, J lost 5 bases, and 15 bases lay in between. Germline V gene lookup returns CDR1 SGHAT and CDR2 FQDESV (reference sequence).

With respect to this clonotype: Compared with germline, one end of the junction differs, possibly owing to a read error. The V gene is TRBV15, the J gene TRBJ1-1, with D possibly being TRBD1 (6 bases). This CDR3 contains 13 residues. CDR1 LNHNV and CDR2 YYDKDF come from the germline V gene (reference sequence). The CDR3 region is CASSNWGATEAFF. The CDR3 DNA follows: TGTGCCTCCAGCAATTGGGGGGCCACTGAAGCTTTCTTT.

This clonotype was picked up a small number of times. The CDR3 sequence: CASTRTGLNYGYTF. The CDR3 DNA reads TGTGCCAGCACGAGGACAGGCCTTAACTATGGCTACACCTTC. This chain uses TRBV19 with TRBJ1-2, with 7 bases matching TRBD1. Germline trimming cut 9 bases from V and 1 base from J; bases unmatched to any gene: 8. CDR1 LNHDA and CDR2 SQIVND come from the germline V gene (reference sequence). This CDR3 is built from 14 residues.

V usage is TRBV20-1 and J usage is TRBJ2-7; D call uncertain. Germline values: CDR1 DFQATT, CDR2 SNEGSKA (reference sequence). Trimming cost V 6 bases and J 2 bases, with 14 bases left between them. The CDR3 is 13 residues long. Here the CDR3 reads CSAVFGPAYEQYF. For the CDR3, the DNA is TGCAGTGCAGTATTTGGGCCGGCCTACGAGCAGTACTTC.

In this sample, this clonotype turned up a few times. This CDR3 reads CASRGERNQPQHF. In DNA form, the CDR3 reads TGTGCCAGCAGAGGAGAGAGAAATCAGCCCCAGCATTTT. The chain is built from TRBV6-1 and TRBJ1-5, with no clear D. Trimming left V 6 bases short and J 4 bases short, with 10 bases between. CDR3 size: 13 residues. The germline V gene has CDR1 MNHNS and CDR2 SASEGT.

J is TRBJ2-2 and V is TRBV7-3, with 12 bases identical to TRBD2. V was clipped by 1 base and J by 5 bases; unmatched bases: 2. There are 16 residues in the CDR3. Per germline, CDR1 SGHTA and CDR2 FQGTGA. CDR3 sequence: CASSLSLAGGTGELFF. CDR3 DNA: TGTGCCAGCAGCTTAAGCCTAGCGGGGGGGACCGGGGAGCTGTTTTTT.

In this sample, this clonotype turned up once. The chain is built from TRBV9 and TRBJ1-1; D ambiguous. Per the germline V gene, CDR1 is SGDLS and CDR2 is YYNGEE. This CDR3 spans 13 amino acids. Trimming removed 7 bases at V and 3 bases at J, with 13 bases between. The CDR3 DNA reads as TGTGCCAGCGGGGAGTGGGTGGACACTGAAGCTTTCTTT. This sequence encodes CASGEWVDTEAFF.

This chain connects TRBV7-8 to TRBJ1-5, with D tentatively TRBD1 (6 bases). This CDR3 is built from 16 residues. V shed 1 base and J shed 0 bases, with 10 bases lying between them. In germline, CDR1 is SGHVS, CDR2 FQNEAQ. The CDR3 DNA reads as TGTGCCAGCAGCTTAGGGGGGGCAGATAGCAATCAGCCCCAGCATTTT. As protein: CASSLGGADSNQPQHF. The full variable domain, rest sourced from reference TRBV7-8 and TRBJ1-5, is GAGVSQSPRYKVAKRGQDVALRCDPISGHVSLFWYQQALGQGPEFLTYFQNEAQLDKSGLPSDRFFAERPEGSVSTLKIQRTQQEDSAVYLCASSLGGADSNQPQHFGDGTRLSIL.

This clonotype was seen more than once but under ten times. The rearrangement uses TRBV12-3 or TRBV12-4 and TRBJ1-3, with D uncertain. V lost 7 bases and J 2 bases, leaving 12 bases between the germline ends. There are 14 residues in the CDR3. CDR3 DNA: TGTGCCAGCAAAGGAGGGAGACCTGGAAACACCATATATTTT. This codes for CASKGGRPGNTIYF.

The chain links TRBV10-3 to TRBJ2-3, with D perhaps matching TRBD1 (6 bases). The CDR3 loop spans 14 amino acids. Trimming took 11 bases from V and 6 from J, leaving 21 bases between them. The germline V gene has CDR1 ENHRY and CDR2 SYGVKD. Here the CDR3 reads CAARRQVNADTQYF. The CDR3 DNA reads TGTGCCGCTAGGAGACAGGTGAATGCGGATACGCAGTATTTT.

The rearrangement uses TRBV6-2 or TRBV6-3 and TRBJ1-2, with TRBD1 matching 7 bases. CDR1 and CDR2 from the germline V gene are MNHEY and SVGEGT. The CDR3 runs to 15 residues. V dropped 2 bases and J dropped 7; count of bases not matched to a gene: 10. In DNA, the CDR3 is TGTGCCAGCAGTTACAGCGGGTACAGGGGAGGTGGCTACACCTTC. Protein product: CASSYSGYRGGGYTF.

The chain employs TRBV2 and TRBJ2-1; a possible D gene is TRBD2 (5 bases). In germline, CDR1 is SNHLY, CDR2 FYNNEI. V was trimmed by 8 bases and J by 3 bases, leaving 20 bases between them. CDR3 length: 16 residues. The CDR3 spells CASGTALAYNYNEQFF. CDR3 in DNA: TGTGCCAGCGGTACGGCTTTAGCGTATAACTACAATGAGCAGTTCTTC.

There are a few counts of this clonotype. The chain carries TRBV7-9 and TRBJ1-2; TRBD1 agrees at 8 bases. The germline V gene encodes CDR1 SEHNR and CDR2 FQNEAQ (reference sequence). The junction had 10 bases not matched to a gene; V was cut back by 5 bases and J by 5 bases. The CDR3 loop spans 15 amino acids. The DNA for the CDR3 is TGTGCCAGCAGCCCCAGGAGCGACAGGGGTTATGGCTACACCTTC. It encodes CASSPRSDRGYGYTF.

CDR3 bases: TGTGCCAGCAGTTCAACGGGCCTCAATCAGCCCCAGCATTTT. Translation: CASSSTGLNQPQHF. The chain joins TRBV6-5 to TRBJ1-5, with D unresolved. This CDR3 is built from 14 residues. V lost 4 bases, J lost 3 bases, and 10 bases lay in between. Germline V gene sequence: CDR1 MNHEY, CDR2 SVGAGI.